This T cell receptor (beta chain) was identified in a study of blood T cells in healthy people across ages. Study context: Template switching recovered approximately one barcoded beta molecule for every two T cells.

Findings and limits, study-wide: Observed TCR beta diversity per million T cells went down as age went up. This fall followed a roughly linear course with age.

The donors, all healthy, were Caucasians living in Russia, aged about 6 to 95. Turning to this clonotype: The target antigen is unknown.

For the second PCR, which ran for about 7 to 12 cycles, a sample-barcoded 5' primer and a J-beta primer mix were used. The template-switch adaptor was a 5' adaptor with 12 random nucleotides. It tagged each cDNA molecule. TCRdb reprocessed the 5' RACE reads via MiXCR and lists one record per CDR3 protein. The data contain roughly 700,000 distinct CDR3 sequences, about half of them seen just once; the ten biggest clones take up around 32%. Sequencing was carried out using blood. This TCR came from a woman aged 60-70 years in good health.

The CDR3: CASSQEAVASEQFF. Written as DNA, the CDR3 is TGTGCCAGCAGCCAAGAAGCCGTGGCGAGTGAGCAGTTCTTC. The V and J genes are TRBV4-2 and TRBJ2-1; no firm D call. Germline values: CDR1 LGHNA, CDR2 YNFKEQ. The CDR3 has 14 residues. V was trimmed by 0 bases and J by 9 bases, leaving 12 bases between them.